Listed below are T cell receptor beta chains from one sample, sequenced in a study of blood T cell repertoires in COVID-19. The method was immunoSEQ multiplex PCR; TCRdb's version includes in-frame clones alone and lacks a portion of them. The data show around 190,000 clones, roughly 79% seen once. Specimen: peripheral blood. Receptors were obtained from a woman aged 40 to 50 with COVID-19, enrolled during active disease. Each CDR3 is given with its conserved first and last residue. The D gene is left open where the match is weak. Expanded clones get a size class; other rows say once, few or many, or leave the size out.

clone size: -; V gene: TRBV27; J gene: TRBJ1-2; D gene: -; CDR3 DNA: TGTGCCAGCAGCCCCGCAGGGAGGGGCTACACCTTC; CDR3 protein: CASSPAGRGYTF
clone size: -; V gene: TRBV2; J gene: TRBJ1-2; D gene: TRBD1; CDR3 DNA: TGTGCCAGCAGCGTCATAGGGACAGGGGGCCAAGGCTACACCTTC; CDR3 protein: CASSVIGTGGQGYTF
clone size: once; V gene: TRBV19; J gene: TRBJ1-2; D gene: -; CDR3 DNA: TGTGCCACCCGAGGATCAGGGCCAGTCGGTGGCTACACCTTC; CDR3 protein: CATRGSGPVGGYTF
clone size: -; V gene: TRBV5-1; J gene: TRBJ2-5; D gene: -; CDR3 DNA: TGCGCCAGCAGCAGGGGTGGAGAGACCCAGTACTTC; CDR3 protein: CASSRGGETQYF
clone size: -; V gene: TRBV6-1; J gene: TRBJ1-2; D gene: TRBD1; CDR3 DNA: TGTGCCAGCAGTGAACCGGGACAGTCCTATGGCTACACCTTC; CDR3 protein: CASSEPGQSYGYTF
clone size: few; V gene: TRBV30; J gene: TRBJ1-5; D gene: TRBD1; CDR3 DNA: TGTGCCTGGAGTCCCAGGGGGTCTAGCAATCAGCCCCAGCATTTT; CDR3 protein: CAWSPRGSSNQPQHF
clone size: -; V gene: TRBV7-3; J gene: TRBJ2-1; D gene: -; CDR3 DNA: TGTGCCAGCAGCCCCCGTAGAGGGGGTTCGGATGAGCAGTTCTTC; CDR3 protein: CASSPRRGGSDEQFF
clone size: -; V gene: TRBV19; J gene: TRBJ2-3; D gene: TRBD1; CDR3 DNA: TGTGCCAGTAGAACCAACAGGGGGAAAGATACGCAGTATTTT; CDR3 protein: CASRTNRGKDTQYF
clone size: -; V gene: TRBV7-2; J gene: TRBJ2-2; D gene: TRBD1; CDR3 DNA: TGTGCCAGCAGTCCGCAGGGGGATGGCGGCGGGGAGCTGTTTTTT; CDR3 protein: CASSPQGDGGGELFF
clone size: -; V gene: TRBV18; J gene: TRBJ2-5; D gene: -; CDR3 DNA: TGTGCCAGCTCAGGGGCAGAAGAGACCCAGTACTTC; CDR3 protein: CASSGAEETQYF
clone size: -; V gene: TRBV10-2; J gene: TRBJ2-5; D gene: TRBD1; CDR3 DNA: TGCGCCAGCAGCGAACAGGGGTACCAAGAGACCCAGTACTTC; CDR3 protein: CASSEQGYQETQYF
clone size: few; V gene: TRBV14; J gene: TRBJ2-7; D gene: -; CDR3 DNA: TGTGCCAGCAGCCCTAGAGCGGAAGCCTCCTACGAGCAGTACTTC; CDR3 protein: CASSPRAEASYEQYF
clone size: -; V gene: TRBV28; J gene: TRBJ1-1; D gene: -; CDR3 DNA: TGTGCCAGCACTCCCGGCGGAGAGAACACTGAAGCTTTCTTT; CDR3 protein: CASTPGGENTEAFF
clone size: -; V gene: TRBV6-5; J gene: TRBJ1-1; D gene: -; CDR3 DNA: TGTGCCAGTTCGTATTTGGGAGAACAGGCTTTCTTT; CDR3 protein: CASSYLGEQAFF
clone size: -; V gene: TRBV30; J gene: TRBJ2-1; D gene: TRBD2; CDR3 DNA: TGTGCCTGGGGGACTAGCGGGAGCTTCGGTGAGCAGTTCTTC; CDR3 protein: CAWGTSGSFGEQFF
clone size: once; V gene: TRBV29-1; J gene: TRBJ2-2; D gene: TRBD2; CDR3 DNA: TGCAGCGCCATATTAGCGGGAGGCAACACCGGGGAGCTGTTTTTT; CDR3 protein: CSAILAGGNTGELFF
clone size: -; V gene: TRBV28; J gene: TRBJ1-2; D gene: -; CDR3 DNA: TGTGCCAGCAGTTCGGCGGGAGCTGCCTATGGCTACACCTTC; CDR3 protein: CASSSAGAAYGYTF
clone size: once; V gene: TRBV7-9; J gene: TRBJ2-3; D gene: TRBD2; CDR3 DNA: TGTGCCAGCAGCTTTATTGGTAGCGGGAGCTTAGATACGCAGTATTTT; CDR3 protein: CASSFIGSGSLDTQYF
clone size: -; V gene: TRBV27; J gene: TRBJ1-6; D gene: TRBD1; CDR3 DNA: TGTGCCAGCAGTTTAGCAGGGGGTGCTTCACCCCTCCACTTT; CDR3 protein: CASSLAGGASPLHF
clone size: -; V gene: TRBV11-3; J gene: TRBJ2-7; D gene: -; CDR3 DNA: TGTGCCAGCAGCTTGGACAGCGGTTCCTACGAGCAGTACTTC; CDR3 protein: CASSLDSGSYEQYF
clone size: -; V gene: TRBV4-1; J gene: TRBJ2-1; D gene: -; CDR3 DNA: TGCGCCAGCAGCCAAGGAAGGAGGGCCCTCTACAATGAGCAGTTCTTC; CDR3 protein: CASSQGRRALYNEQFF
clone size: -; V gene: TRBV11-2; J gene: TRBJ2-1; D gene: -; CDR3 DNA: TGTGCCAGCAGCAGGGAGCGGAGCAACAATGAGCAGTTCTTC; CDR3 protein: CASSRERSNNEQFF